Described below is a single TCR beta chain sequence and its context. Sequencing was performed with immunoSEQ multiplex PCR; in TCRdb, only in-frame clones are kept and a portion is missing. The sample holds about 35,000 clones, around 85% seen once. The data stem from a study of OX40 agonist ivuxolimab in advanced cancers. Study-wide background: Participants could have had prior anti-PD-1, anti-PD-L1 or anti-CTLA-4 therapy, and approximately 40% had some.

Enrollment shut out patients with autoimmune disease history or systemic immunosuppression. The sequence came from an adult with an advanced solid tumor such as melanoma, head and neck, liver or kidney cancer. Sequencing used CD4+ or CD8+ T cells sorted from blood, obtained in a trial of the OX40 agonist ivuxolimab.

The CDR3, as DNA: TGTGCCAGCAGCTTAAGTGGGGGGACCCAGTACTTC. Translating gives CASSLSGGTQYF. The chain is built from TRBV7-3 and TRBJ2-5; D could derive from TRBD1 or TRBD2 (5 bases each). CDR1 is SGHTA, CDR2 FQGTGA, per germline. The CDR3 length is 12 residues. Trimming left V 1 base short and J 7 bases short, with 7 bases between.